This T cell receptor (beta chain) was recovered during a study of regulatory T cells in long-lasting Graves disease. The time point is: persistent/refractory GD, antithyroid drugs over 5 years with positive TRAb. TCR sequences were obtained from RNA taken from PBMCs. Patients were enrolled at an endocrinology department in Xi'an, China. CDR3-region Arm-PCR and iRepertoire HTBI primers produced the TCR beta libraries. Each CDR3 protein is one row after TCRdb ran MiXCR on the multiplex PCR reads. The table lists about 660,000 distinct CDR3 sequences, around 30% of them singletons. The CDR3 runs to 15 residues. The V and J ends lost 0 bases and 7 bases, in that order; junction bases with no gene match: 6. Germline V gene lookup returns CDR1 LGHDT and CDR2 YNNKEL (reference sequence).

This clonotype was obtained from a female donor with Graves disease. The chain recombines TRBV3-1 with TRBJ2-7; TRBD2 aligns across 10 bases. The source material was peripheral blood mononuclear cells (PBMCs), sampled when the disease was refractory, from a patient treated with antithyroid drugs. The CDR3 DNA is TGTGCCAGCAGCCAAGATGCTAGCGGGAGCGGTGAGCAGTACTTC. Its protein product is CASSQDASGSGEQYF.